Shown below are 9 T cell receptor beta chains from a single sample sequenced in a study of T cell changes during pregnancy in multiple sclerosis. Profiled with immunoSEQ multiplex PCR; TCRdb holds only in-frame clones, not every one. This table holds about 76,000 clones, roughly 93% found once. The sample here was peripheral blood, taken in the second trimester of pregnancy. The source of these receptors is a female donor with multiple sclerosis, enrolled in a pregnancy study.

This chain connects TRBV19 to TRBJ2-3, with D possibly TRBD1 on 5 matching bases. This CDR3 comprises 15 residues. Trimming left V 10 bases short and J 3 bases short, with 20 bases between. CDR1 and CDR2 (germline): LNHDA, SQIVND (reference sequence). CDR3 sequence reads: CATLVRGRGTDTQYF. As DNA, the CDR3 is TGTGCCACTCTAGTTAGGGGAAGGGGAACAGATACGCAGTATTTT.

Here the CDR3 reads CASSLVQGLNTEAFF. The CDR3 DNA is TGCGCCAGCAGCTTGGTACAGGGACTGAACACTGAAGCTTTCTTT. The rearrangement joins TRBV5-1 to TRBJ1-1; D may be TRBD1 (6 bases). Germline CDR1 and CDR2: SGHRS and YFSETQ. Trimming removed 0 bases from V and 0 bases from J, with 9 bases in between. This CDR3 comprises 15 residues.

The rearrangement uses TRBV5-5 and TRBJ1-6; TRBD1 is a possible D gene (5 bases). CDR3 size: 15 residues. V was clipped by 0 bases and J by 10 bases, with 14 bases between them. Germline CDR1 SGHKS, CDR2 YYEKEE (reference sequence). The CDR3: CASSLVPGSSSPLHF. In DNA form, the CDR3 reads TGTGCCAGCAGCTTGGTTCCAGGGTCGAGCTCACCCCTCCACTTT. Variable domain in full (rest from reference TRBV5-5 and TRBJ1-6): DAGVTQSPTHLIKTRGQQVTLRCSPISGHKSVSWYQQVLGQGPQFIFQYYEKEERGRGNFPDRFSARQFPNYSSELNVNALLLGDSALYLCASSLVPGSSSPLHFGNGTRLTVT.

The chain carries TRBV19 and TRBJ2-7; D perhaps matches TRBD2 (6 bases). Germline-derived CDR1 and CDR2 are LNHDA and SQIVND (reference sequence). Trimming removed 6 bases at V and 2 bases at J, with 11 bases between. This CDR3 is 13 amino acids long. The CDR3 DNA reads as TGTGCCAGTAGCTTTACGGGGGCCTACGAGCAGTACTTC. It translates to CASSFTGAYEQYF.

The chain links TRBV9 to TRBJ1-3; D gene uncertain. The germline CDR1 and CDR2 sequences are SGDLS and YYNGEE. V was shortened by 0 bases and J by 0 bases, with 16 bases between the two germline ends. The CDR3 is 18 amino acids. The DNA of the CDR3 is TGTGCCAGCAGCGTAGACCCTTTGGAAAGGAGCTCTGGAAACACCATATATTTT. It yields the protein CASSVDPLERSSGNTIYF.

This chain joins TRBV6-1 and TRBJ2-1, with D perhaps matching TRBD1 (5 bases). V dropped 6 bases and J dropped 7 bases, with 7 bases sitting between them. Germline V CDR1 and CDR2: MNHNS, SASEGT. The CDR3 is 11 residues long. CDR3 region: CASSRQNEQFF. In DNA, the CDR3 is TGTGCCAGCAGCCGACAGAATGAGCAGTTCTTC.

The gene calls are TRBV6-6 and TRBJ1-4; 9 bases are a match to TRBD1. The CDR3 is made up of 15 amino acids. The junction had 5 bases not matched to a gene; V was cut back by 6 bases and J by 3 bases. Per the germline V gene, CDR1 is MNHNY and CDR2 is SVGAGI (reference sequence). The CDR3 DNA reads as TGTGCCAGCAGATTACAGGGGGCGGCTAATGAAAAACTGTTTTTT. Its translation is CASRLQGAANEKLFF.

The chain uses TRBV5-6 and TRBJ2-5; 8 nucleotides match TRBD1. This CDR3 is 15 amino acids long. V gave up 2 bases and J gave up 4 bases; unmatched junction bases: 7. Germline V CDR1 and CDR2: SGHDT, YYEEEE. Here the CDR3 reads CASSFSQGAGETQYF. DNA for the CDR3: TGTGCCAGCAGCTTCTCGCAGGGGGCTGGAGAGACCCAGTACTTC.

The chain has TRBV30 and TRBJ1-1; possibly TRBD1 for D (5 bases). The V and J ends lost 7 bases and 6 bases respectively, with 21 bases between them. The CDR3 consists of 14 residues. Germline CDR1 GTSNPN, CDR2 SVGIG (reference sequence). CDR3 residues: CALEGGRANAEAFF. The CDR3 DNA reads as TGTGCCTTGGAGGGTGGCAGGGCCAACGCTGAAGCTTTCTTT.